What follows describes a single TCR beta chain. The target antigen is unknown. Sequenced by immunoSEQ multiplex PCR; TCRdb stores in-frame clones only, minus some. Found here are fewer than 130,000 clones, around 90% of them singletons; the top ten hold around 3.2%. The data were taken from a study of T cell responses to AZD1222 COVID-19 vaccine. Findings of the study overall: There were mostly white British donors and more females than males, and clonal diversity was possibly underestimated. CD4 TCRs associated with vaccination spanned spike, dominating at 160-218 and 743-854. As reported, nearly half of all spike-specific TCRs target variant regions that are unmutated.

Looked up from germline, CDR1 is MNHNS and CDR2 is SASEGT. CDR3 length: 12 residues. V shed 3 bases and J shed 2 bases, with 4 bases lying between them. The sequence was obtained from an adult in good health. The chain has TRBV6-1 and TRBJ1-2; no clear D gene. The specimen comprised peripheral blood, sampled on day 0 of AZD1222 vaccination. As DNA, the CDR3 is TGTGCCAGCAGTGACCTAAACTATGGCTACACCTTC. It encodes CASSDLNYGYTF.